These 22 T cell receptor beta chains originate from one sample sequenced in a study of monozygotic twins with cystic fibrosis. Measured with immunoSEQ multiplex PCR; TCRdb has only the in-frame clones, and not every one. Of 25,000 to 40,000 clones listed, 95% to 98% are singletons. The sample consisted of blood. Source of these receptors: a girl aged 2-15 years with cystic fibrosis.

The V gene is TRBV15, the J gene TRBJ2-1; 8 positions match TRBD2. CDR3 size: 15 residues. Germline CDR1 reads LNHNV; CDR2 reads YYDKDF (reference sequence). V shed 3 bases, J shed 1 base, and the junction held 2 bases outside the gene matches. CDR3 bases: TGTGCCACCAGCAGCGGGACTAGATCCTACAATGAGCAGTTCTTC. This gives the protein CATSSGTRSYNEQFF.

V and J are TRBV5-1 and TRBJ2-3; TRBD2 aligns across 11 bases. Losses at the gene ends were 1 base for V and 5 bases for J; bases not matched to a gene: 0. The CDR3 has 14 residues. Germline V gene data show CDR1 as SGHRS and CDR2 as YFSETQ. The CDR3 sequence: CASSLTSGRDTQYF. CDR3 nucleotides: TGCGCCAGCAGCTTGACTAGCGGGAGAGATACGCAGTATTTT.

V is TRBV13 and J is TRBJ2-3; no clear D gene. The ends were cut back, 4 bases at V and 2 bases at J, with 10 bases in the middle. Germline assignment: CDR1 PRHDT and CDR2 FYEKMQ (reference sequence). This CDR3 has 14 amino acids. CDR3 loop: CASSSRTYTDTQYF. The CDR3 nucleotides read TGTGCCAGCAGCTCCCGGACCTACACAGATACGCAGTATTTT.

The V gene is TRBV28, the J gene TRBJ1-6; D gene unclear. The ends were cut back, 4 bases at V and 10 bases at J, with 14 bases in the middle. There are 14 residues in the CDR3. The germline CDR1 and CDR2 sequences are MDHEN and SYDVKM. This CDR3 is CASSSLIKGSPLHF. In nucleotides, the CDR3 is TGTGCCAGCAGTTCCCTCATTAAGGGCTCACCCCTCCACTTT.

This clone appeared once. The chain recombines TRBV6-5 with TRBJ2-6; D may be TRBD1 or TRBD2 (5 bases each). From germline, CDR1 is MNHEY and CDR2 SVGAGI. Trimming removed 4 bases at V and 0 bases at J, with 7 bases between. The CDR3 loop spans 15 amino acids. CDR3 sequence (DNA): TGTGCCAGCAGTTCGAGGGGCTCTGGGGCCAACGTCCTGACTTTC. Protein sequence: CASSSRGSGANVLTF.

This rearrangement joins TRBV29-1 to TRBJ1-1; D unresolved. Per the germline V gene, CDR1 is SQVTM and CDR2 is ANQGSEA. With 7 bases removed from V and 5 bases from J, the gap between germline ends came to 11 bases. CDR3 length equals 11 residues. For the CDR3, the DNA is TGCAGCGCCTCCGAAGGAACTGAAGCTTTCTTT. Translated, it gives CSASEGTEAFF.

The chain combines TRBV7-9 with TRBJ1-2; D might be TRBD1 (5 bases). Germline values: CDR1 SEHNR, CDR2 FQNEAQ (reference sequence). With 1 base removed from V and 7 bases from J, the gap between germline ends came to 16 bases. The CDR3 has 15 amino acids. The CDR3 reads CASSLGEGSVGGYTF. The CDR3 coding sequence is TGTGCCAGCAGCTTAGGAGAGGGGTCGGTAGGTGGCTACACCTTC.

The rearrangement links TRBV10-1 to TRBJ1-5, with no clear D. This CDR3 spans 14 amino acids. The V gene lost 7 bases and the J gene lost 3 bases, with 13 bases spanning the gap. CDR1 and CDR2 from the germline V gene are WNHNN and SYGVQD (reference sequence). In nucleotides, the CDR3 is TGCGCCAGCAACAGCGGACCGAACAATCAGCCCCAGCATTTT. It is translated as CASNSGPNNQPQHF.

This chain links TRBV5-4 with TRBJ1-6, with D possibly matching TRBD1 (5 bases). The length of the CDR3 is 14 residues. Germline V CDR1 and CDR2: SGHNT, YYREEE (reference sequence). Trimming left V 3 bases short and J 8 bases short, with 12 bases between. CDR3 in DNA: TGTGCCAGCAGCTCAAAAACAGGTGATTCACCCCTCCACTTT. Its translation: CASSSKTGDSPLHF.

The count of this clone is one. The J gene is TRBJ1-1, the V gene TRBV29-1; D gene uncertain. Trimming pared 6 bases from V and 1 base from J, leaving 12 bases between. The CDR3 is made up of 13 amino acids. Germline assignment: CDR1 SQVTM and CDR2 ANQGSEA. The CDR3 sequence: CSVTDTPNTEAFF. The CDR3 coding sequence is TGCAGCGTAACCGACACGCCGAACACTGAAGCTTTCTTT.

The chain couples TRBV29-1 to TRBJ1-1; perhaps TRBD1 as D (5 bases). This CDR3 spans 10 amino acids. V lost 6 bases and J 8 bases, leaving 10 bases between the germline ends. Germline-derived CDR1 and CDR2 are SQVTM and ANQGSEA. CDR3 sequence (DNA): TGCAGCGTCGGGGGAGGGGAAGCTTTCTTT. The encoded protein is CSVGGGEAFF.

The chain is built from TRBV18 and TRBJ2-7; TRBD2 is a possible D gene (6 bases). The germline CDR1 and CDR2 sequences are KGHSH and LQKENI. Trimming removed 6 bases from V and 4 bases from J, with 19 bases in between. The CDR3 is 15 residues long. The CDR3 loop is CASSQGGTGPYEQYF. In DNA form, the CDR3 reads TGTGCCAGCTCCCAAGGCGGGACGGGTCCTTACGAGCAGTACTTC.

V usage is TRBV10-3 and J usage is TRBJ1-6; 9 bases align to TRBD1. The CDR3 is 16 amino acids. Germline CDR1 reads ENHRY; CDR2 reads SYGVKD. Unmatched junction bases numbered 13, after V lost 8 bases and J lost 8 bases. CDR3 coding DNA: TGTGCCATCTCGCGGGAGGGACAGGGAACTTATTCACCCCTCCACTTT. It translates to CAISREGQGTYSPLHF.

The chain links TRBV7-2 to TRBJ2-1, with D possibly TRBD2 on 5 matching bases. V was cut by 1 base and J by 7 bases, with 8 bases left in between. The length of the CDR3 is 13 residues. CDR1 is SGHTA and CDR2 is FQGNSA in the germline V gene. CDR3 sequence: CASSLVPGNEQFF. The CDR3 nucleotides read TGTGCCAGCAGCTTAGTTCCGGGGAATGAGCAGTTCTTC.

The chain joins TRBV5-1 to TRBJ1-1; possible D gene TRBD1, 5 bases. Trimming pared 0 bases from V and 5 bases from J, leaving 11 bases between. Germline values: CDR1 SGHRS, CDR2 YFSETQ. The length of the CDR3 is 14 residues. CDR3 bases: TGCGCCAGCAGCTTGGAGCAGGGTAGGACTGAAGCTTTCTTT. Translation gives CASSLEQGRTEAFF.

This sequence joins TRBV28 and TRBJ1-6, with D hard to call. The ends were cut back, 6 bases at V and 11 bases at J, with 11 bases in the middle. Per germline, CDR1 MDHEN and CDR2 SYDVKM. This CDR3 region has 12 residues. The CDR3 DNA is TGTGCCAGCAGGAGCCCCAGTACACCCCTCCACTTT. Encoded protein: CASRSPSTPLHF.

CDR3 residues: CASSDQVVSEQYF. Written as DNA, the CDR3 is TGTGCCAGCAGTGACCAAGTCGTGAGCGAGCAGTACTTC. The chain employs TRBV25-1 and TRBJ2-7; D not certain. V dropped 3 bases and J dropped 6 bases, with 12 bases sitting between them. This CDR3 has 13 amino acids. Germline V lookup: CDR1 MGHDK, CDR2 SYGVNS.

The chain couples TRBV29-1 to TRBJ2-7; 10 bases match TRBD1. Unmatched junction bases numbered 6, after V lost 4 bases and J lost 6 bases. CDR1 is SQVTM, CDR2 ANQGSEA, per germline. This CDR3 region has 13 residues. The CDR3 is CSVGEGQGTEQYF. The CDR3 DNA is TGCAGCGTTGGGGAGGGACAGGGGACCGAGCAGTACTTC.

V is TRBV2 and J is TRBJ1-5, with D unclear. V dropped 4 bases and J dropped 7 bases, with 11 bases sitting between them. The CDR3 is 13 residues long. The germline CDR1 and CDR2 sequences are SNHLY and FYNNEI. The CDR3 region is CASSGNQAQPQHF. The CDR3 DNA reads TGTGCCAGCAGTGGAAATCAGGCGCAGCCCCAGCATTTT. Full variable domain (outside the CDR3, taken from reference TRBV2 and TRBJ1-5): EPEVTQTPSHQVTQMGQEVILRCVPISNHLYFYWYRQILGQKVEFLVSFYNNEISEKSEIFDDQFSVERPDGSNFTLKIRSTKLEDSAMYFCASSGNQAQPQHFGDGTRLSIL.

The chain employs TRBV10-3 and TRBJ1-1; D remains unclear. The V gene lost 7 bases and the J gene lost 4 bases, with 13 bases spanning the gap. The CDR3 totals 13 residues. Germline loops: CDR1 ENHRY, CDR2 SYGVKD. As DNA, the CDR3 is TGTGCCATCACCCCCGGAAACGCCACTGAAGCTTTCTTT. This codes for CAITPGNATEAFF.

The J gene is TRBJ1-2, the V gene TRBV27; possible D gene TRBD1, 6 bases. V was shortened by 5 bases and J by 7 bases, with 14 bases between the two germline ends. CDR1 MNHEY and CDR2 SMNVEV come from the germline V gene (reference sequence). The CDR3 runs 13 residues. CDR3 amino acids: CASSRVRGGGYTF. The CDR3 region has the DNA TGTGCCAGCAGTCGGGTCAGGGGAGGTGGCTACACCTTC.

V usage is TRBV10-2 and J usage is TRBJ1-5, with no clear D. Trimming left V 2 bases short and J 4 bases short, with 12 bases between. Per the germline V gene, CDR1 is WSHSY and CDR2 is SAAADI. This CDR3 is 15 amino acids long. Here the CDR3 DNA reads TGCGCCAGCAGTGAGAGGGCCCTGGTGAATCAGCCCCAGCATTTT. Protein product: CASSERALVNQPQHF.